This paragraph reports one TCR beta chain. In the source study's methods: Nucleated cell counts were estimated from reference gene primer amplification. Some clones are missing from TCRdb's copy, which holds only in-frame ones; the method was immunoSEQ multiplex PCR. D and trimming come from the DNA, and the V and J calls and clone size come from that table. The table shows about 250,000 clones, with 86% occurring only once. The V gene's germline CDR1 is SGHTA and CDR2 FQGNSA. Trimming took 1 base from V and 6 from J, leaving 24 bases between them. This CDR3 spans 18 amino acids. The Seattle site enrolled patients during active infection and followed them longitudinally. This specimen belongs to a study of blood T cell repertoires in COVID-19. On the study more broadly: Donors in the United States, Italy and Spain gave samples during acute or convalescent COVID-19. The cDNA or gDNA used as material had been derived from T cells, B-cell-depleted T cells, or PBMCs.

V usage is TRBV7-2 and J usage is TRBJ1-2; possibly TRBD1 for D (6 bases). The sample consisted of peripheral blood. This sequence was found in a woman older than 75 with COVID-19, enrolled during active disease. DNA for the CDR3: TGTGCCAGCAGCTTAGGGGAGGTCGGGGGGGCGAGTCGAGATGGCTACACCTTC. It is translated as CASSLGEVGGASRDGYTF. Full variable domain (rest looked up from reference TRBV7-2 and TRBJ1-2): GAGVSQSPSNKVTEKGKDVELRCDPISGHTALYWYRQSLGQGLEFLIYFQGNSAPDKSGLPSDRFSAERTGGSVSTLTIQRTQQEDSAVYLCASSLGEVGGASRDGYTFGSGTRLTVV.